Sequencing of this T cell receptor beta chain was carried out in a study of blood T cells in healthy people across ages. The use of a sample-barcoded 5' primer and a J-beta primer mix characterized a second PCR of roughly 6 to 11 cycles. A single record per CDR3 protein comes from TCRdb applying MiXCR to the 5' RACE reads. The sample shows around 700,000 distinct CDR3 sequences, 25% of them seen only once. Germline V gene sequence: CDR1 MNHEY, CDR2 SVGEGT. V shed 6 bases and J shed 6 bases, with 20 bases lying between them. The CDR3 sequence is 15 residues long. The sample was also reused in another study, on T cells of mothers and their children.

The TCR sequence derives from a boy younger than 18 in good health. Sequenced: blood. This chain connects TRBV6-2 or TRBV6-3 to TRBJ1-2, with a weak D call TRBD1 (5 bases). The CDR3 reads CASSLLAGTEDGYTF. The CDR3 DNA reads as TGTGCCAGCAGCCTCCTGGCCGGGACGGAGGATGGCTACACCTTC.